The 27 T cell receptor beta chains in this list originate from one sample, sequenced in a study of cytomegalovirus exposure and HLA in healthy donors. Primers for the PCR totalled 60 Vbeta and 13 Jbeta. Some clones are missing from TCRdb's copy, which holds only in-frame ones; the method was immunoSEQ multiplex PCR. The sample lists around 120,000 clones, around three quarters seen once, with about 3% in the top ten. Material for sequencing was PBMCs. Source of these receptors: a woman aged 60-75 years in good health and CMV-seropositive.

This rearrangement joins TRBV2 to TRBJ1-2; 7 bases line up with TRBD1. J gave up 12 bases and V 4 bases, and 2 bases lay outside the gene matches. The length of the CDR3 is 10 residues. Germline-derived CDR1 and CDR2 are SNHLY and FYNNEI. The CDR3 DNA reads TGTGCCAGCAGTGGAACAGGGGACACCTTC. Translating it yields CASSGTGDTF. The whole variable domain, filled in from reference TRBV2 and TRBJ1-2, reads EPEVTQTPSHQVTQMGQEVILRCVPISNHLYFYWYRQILGQKVEFLVSFYNNEISEKSEIFDDQFSVERPDGSNFTLKIRSTKLEDSAMYFCASSGTGDTFGSGTRLTVV.

This clone was observed a handful of times. The V call is TRBV27, the J call TRBJ1-2; maybe TRBD1 (5 bases). The CDR3 totals 14 residues. Germline V gene lookup returns CDR1 MNHEY and CDR2 SMNVEV (reference sequence). Trimming removed 5 bases from V and 7 bases from J, with 17 bases in between. CDR3 loop: CASSEPGLISGYTF. DNA for the CDR3: TGTGCCAGCAGTGAGCCAGGGTTAATAAGTGGCTACACCTTC.

This clone was observed a few times. V usage is TRBV2 and J usage is TRBJ2-3; 9 bases agree with TRBD2. Looked up from germline, CDR1 is SNHLY and CDR2 is FYNNEI. With V trimmed by 1 base and J by 5 bases, 1 base remained unmatched. The CDR3 has 14 amino acids. The CDR3 sequence is CASSEGLAEDTQYF. As DNA, the CDR3 is TGTGCCAGCAGTGAAGGACTAGCGGAAGATACGCAGTATTTT.

The V gene is TRBV11-3, the J gene TRBJ2-7; tentatively, D is TRBD2 (6 bases). The CDR3 runs 17 residues. The V gene lost 5 bases and the J gene lost 2 bases, with 22 bases spanning the gap. Germline values: CDR1 SGHNT, CDR2 YENEEA. The CDR3 protein is CASSHGEAGPSAYEQYF. The CDR3 bases are TGTGCCAGCAGCCATGGGGAGGCGGGACCCTCGGCCTACGAGCAGTACTTC.

The chain joins TRBV5-8 to TRBJ2-7, with 8 bases aligning to TRBD1. Germline-derived CDR1 and CDR2 are SGHTS and YDEGEE. J gave up 1 base and V 4 bases, and 4 bases lay outside the gene matches. The CDR3 length is 14 residues. CDR3 nucleotides: TGTGCCAGCAGCCGTCGGACAGGGTCCTACGAGCAGTACTTC. Translating it yields CASSRRTGSYEQYF.

V is TRBV5-6 and J is TRBJ1-1, with D possibly TRBD1 on 5 matching bases. There are 12 residues in the CDR3. Germline assignment: CDR1 SGHDT and CDR2 YYEEEE. V lost 4 bases and J lost 9, with 13 bases in between. CDR3 nucleotide sequence: TGTGCCAGCAGCCCCGTGTCAGGGCAAGCTTTCTTT. Translation gives CASSPVSGQAFF. The complete variable domain, with remaining parts taken from reference TRBV5-6 and TRBJ1-1, reads DAGVTQSPTHLIKTRGQQVTLRCSPKSGHDTVSWYQQALGQGPQFIFQYYEEEERQRGNFPDRFSGHQFPNYSSELNVNALLLGDSALYLCASSPVSGQAFFGQGTRLTVV.

The gene calls are TRBV6-6 and TRBJ1-2; possibly TRBD1 for D (5 bases). V dropped 6 bases and J dropped 2 bases, with 13 bases sitting between them. Looked up from germline, CDR1 is MNHNY and CDR2 is SVGAGI (reference sequence). The CDR3 runs to 14 residues. The CDR3 region is CASRGEGANYGYTF. The CDR3 nucleotides are TGTGCCAGCAGAGGGGAGGGAGCGAACTATGGCTACACCTTC.

The chain uses TRBV6-4 and TRBJ1-6; TRBD1 matches at 9 bases. Germline CDR1 MRHNA, CDR2 SNTAGT. This CDR3 region has 16 residues. Trimming at V came to 1 base and at J to 6 bases, leaving 4 bases not matched to a gene. CDR3 region: CASSDWGQGVNSPLHF. CDR3 DNA: TGTGCCAGCAGTGACTGGGGACAGGGAGTTAATTCACCCCTCCACTTT.

V and J are TRBV2 and TRBJ1-5; the D gene is possibly TRBD1 (6 bases). Germline V gene sequence: CDR1 SNHLY, CDR2 FYNNEI. With 3 bases removed from V and 1 base from J, the gap between germline ends came to 10 bases. The CDR3 extends over 15 amino acids. The CDR3 nucleotides read TGTGCCAGCAGTGAGCGGGGGGCGAGCAATCAGCCCCAGCATTTT. Translated, it gives CASSERGASNQPQHF. Full variable domain (remainder filled in from reference TRBV2 and TRBJ1-5): EPEVTQTPSHQVTQMGQEVILRCVPISNHLYFYWYRQILGQKVEFLVSFYNNEISEKSEIFDDQFSVERPDGSNFTLKIRSTKLEDSAMYFCASSERGASNQPQHFGDGTRLSIL.

The CDR3 region is CASSEGDIFYNTF. As DNA, the CDR3 is TGTGCCAGCAGTGAAGGGGACATCTTTTACAACACCTTC. V usage is TRBV6-1 and J usage is TRBJ1-2; D possibly corresponds to TRBD1 (6 bases). CDR1 and CDR2 from the germline V gene are MNHNS and SASEGT. Deletions cut 1 base from V and 12 bases from J, with 15 bases between. CDR3 length: 13 amino acids.

The chain joins TRBV5-1 to TRBJ2-1; 10 bases match TRBD1. CDR1 and CDR2 from the germline V gene are SGHRS and YFSETQ. This CDR3 comprises 16 residues. The V and J ends lost 4 bases and 6 bases, in that order; junction bases with no gene match: 10. The CDR3 coding sequence is TGCGCCAGCAGCCCGACAGGGGGCCAAAGCCTCAATGAGCAGTTCTTC. It codes for CASSPTGGQSLNEQFF.

The V gene is TRBV11-2, the J gene TRBJ2-7; no reliable D call. V shed 4 bases and J shed 2 bases, with 9 bases lying between them. Germline values: CDR1 SGHAT, CDR2 FQNNGV. This CDR3 contains 13 residues. CDR3 nucleotide sequence: TGTGCCAGCAGCTCTCGAGGAACCTACGAGCAGTACTTC. It codes for CASSSRGTYEQYF.

This chain uses TRBV2 with TRBJ1-2; D may be TRBD1 (6 bases). Trimming cost V 5 bases and J 3 bases, with 7 bases left between them. The CDR3 has 12 residues. Germline V gene lookup returns CDR1 SNHLY and CDR2 FYNNEI. CDR3 sequence: CASSYRDYGYTF. The CDR3 DNA reads as TGTGCCAGCAGTTACAGGGACTATGGCTACACCTTC. Full variable domain (rest looked up from reference TRBV2 and TRBJ1-2): EPEVTQTPSHQVTQMGQEVILRCVPISNHLYFYWYRQILGQKVEFLVSFYNNEISEKSEIFDDQFSVERPDGSNFTLKIRSTKLEDSAMYFCASSYRDYGYTFGSGTRLTVV.

The V gene is TRBV2, the J gene TRBJ1-5; no definite D call. Germline V lookup: CDR1 SNHLY, CDR2 FYNNEI. This CDR3 is built from 13 residues. The germline V and J ends were trimmed by 8 bases and 2 bases, with 10 bases remaining between them. This chain's CDR3 is CASGGMRNQPQHF. CDR3 in DNA: TGTGCCAGCGGAGGGATGCGCAATCAGCCCCAGCATTTT.

The chain carries TRBV27 and TRBJ1-4; 10 bases are shared with TRBD1. Trimming removed 3 bases from V and 8 bases from J; junction bases left unmatched: 9. The CDR3 is 16 amino acids. Looked up from germline, CDR1 is MNHEY and CDR2 is SMNVEV (reference sequence). The CDR3 bases are TGTGCCAGCAGTTTCTACCCGGGACAGGGGTTAGAAAAACTGTTTTTT. As protein: CASSFYPGQGLEKLFF.

The V call is TRBV2, the J call TRBJ1-6, with 7 nucleotides matching TRBD1. V dropped 7 bases and J dropped 13; count of bases not matched to a gene: 10. Germline V gene sequence: CDR1 SNHLY, CDR2 FYNNEI. There are 13 residues in the CDR3. The CDR3 coding sequence is TGTGCCAGCATCTTCGACAGGGAAGGCCCCCTCCACTTT. Its protein is CASIFDREGPLHF.

The chain employs TRBV5-6 and TRBJ2-3; 9 positions agree with TRBD2. The CDR3 contains 15 residues. Trimming at V came to 3 bases and at J to 3 bases, leaving 5 bases not matched to a gene. Germline-derived CDR1 and CDR2 are SGHDT and YYEEEE. Written as DNA, the CDR3 is TGTGCCAGCAGCTGGAAGCGGGGGGCGACAGATACGCAGTATTTT. Translation gives CASSWKRGATDTQYF.

The rearrangement links TRBV21-1 to TRBJ1-1; the tabulated D call, TRBD1, remains unverified against the DNA. TRBV21-1 is described as a pseudogene. This CDR3 contains 12 residues. CDR3 loop: CASSRQGSEAFF. CDR3 bases: TGTGCCAGCAGTCGACAGGGTTCGGAAGCTTTCTTT.

The chain employs TRBV6-6 and TRBJ2-3; D gene ambiguous. The CDR3 contains 13 residues. V lost 10 bases to trimming and J lost 3 bases, with 14 bases between them. Germline assignment: CDR1 MNHNY and CDR2 SVGAGI (reference sequence). CDR3 nucleotide sequence: TGTGCCACCCACTCCCCCGGTACAGATACGCAGTATTTT. Translation: CATHSPGTDTQYF.

The V and J genes are TRBV7-9 and TRBJ2-2, with 7 bases identical to TRBD1. The germline CDR1 and CDR2 sequences are SEHNR and FQNEAQ (reference sequence). This CDR3 comprises 16 residues. The V segment lost 6 bases and the J segment 4 bases; nucleotides outside the gene matches: 11. The CDR3 loop reads CASRPSGQSGTGELFF. DNA for the CDR3: TGTGCCAGCAGACCTTCGGGACAGTCGGGCACCGGGGAGCTGTTTTTT.

In this sample, this clone turned up a few times. The chain links TRBV2 to TRBJ2-2, with a tentative D call TRBD1 (6 bases). Deletions cut 6 bases from V and 5 bases from J, with 16 bases between. The CDR3 runs 15 residues. Germline V gene sequence: CDR1 SNHLY, CDR2 FYNNEI. The CDR3 is CASRQGGTTTGELFF. The CDR3 DNA reads as TGTGCCAGCAGGCAGGGTGGGACAACTACCGGGGAGCTGTTTTTT. Full variable domain (missing parts from reference TRBV2 and TRBJ2-2): EPEVTQTPSHQVTQMGQEVILRCVPISNHLYFYWYRQILGQKVEFLVSFYNNEISEKSEIFDDQFSVERPDGSNFTLKIRSTKLEDSAMYFCASRQGGTTTGELFFGEGSRLTVL.

This clone appeared a few times. The chain recombines TRBV5-5 with TRBJ2-3; D is unresolved. CDR3 length: 14 amino acids. Germline CDR1 reads SGHKS; CDR2 reads YYEKEE (reference sequence). V shed 0 bases and J shed 3 bases, with 8 bases lying between them. In DNA, the CDR3 is TGTGCCAGCAGCTTGGCCAGGCGAACAGATACGCAGTATTTT. It codes for CASSLARRTDTQYF. Complete variable domain (other parts from reference TRBV5-5 and TRBJ2-3): DAGVTQSPTHLIKTRGQQVTLRCSPISGHKSVSWYQQVLGQGPQFIFQYYEKEERGRGNFPDRFSARQFPNYSSELNVNALLLGDSALYLCASSLARRTDTQYFGPGTRLTVL.

The rearrangement links TRBV7-2 to TRBJ2-7, with TRBD2 identical over 7 bases. The CDR3 totals 13 residues. Per the germline V gene, CDR1 is SGHTA and CDR2 is FQGNSA. With V trimmed by 6 bases and J by 6 bases, 8 bases remained unmatched. CDR3 in DNA: TGTGCCAGCAGTCCGCCATGGGGGGGCGAGCAGTACTTC. It specifies CASSPPWGGEQYF.

This chain connects TRBV4-1 to TRBJ2-3; weak D call: TRBD2 (6 bases). Trimming removed 1 base at V and 4 bases at J, with 9 bases between. This CDR3 comprises 14 residues. Per the germline V gene, CDR1 is MGHRA and CDR2 is YSYEKL. The CDR3 is CASSQVGEADTQYF. CDR3 coding DNA: TGCGCCAGCAGCCAAGTCGGGGAGGCAGATACGCAGTATTTT.

This clone has only one observation. The CDR3 bases are TGCGCCAGCAGCTTGGATCCTTCCACAGATACGCAGTATTTT. It translates to CASSLDPSTDTQYF. The chain carries TRBV5-1 and TRBJ2-3; D remains ambiguous. The V end was cut by 0 bases, the J end by 2 bases, with 7 bases between. The CDR3 runs 14 residues. CDR1 is SGHRS and CDR2 is YFSETQ in the germline V gene.

V gene TRBV29-1 combines with J gene TRBJ1-2; a weak D match, TRBD1 (6 bases). The V gene lost 4 bases and the J gene lost 4 bases, with 10 bases spanning the gap. The CDR3 is 12 amino acids. In germline, CDR1 is SQVTM, CDR2 ANQGSEA. DNA for the CDR3: TGCAGCGTTGTAACAGGGCCCTATGGCTACACCTTC. It specifies CSVVTGPYGYTF.

V is TRBV2 and J is TRBJ1-1; D perhaps matches TRBD1 (5 bases). This CDR3 region has 14 residues. Deletions cut 6 bases from V and 0 bases from J, with 11 bases between. Germline V gives CDR1 SNHLY, CDR2 FYNNEI. CDR3 DNA sequence: TGTGCCAGCAGGCCGACAGAGGTGAACACTGAAGCTTTCTTT. Its translation: CASRPTEVNTEAFF.